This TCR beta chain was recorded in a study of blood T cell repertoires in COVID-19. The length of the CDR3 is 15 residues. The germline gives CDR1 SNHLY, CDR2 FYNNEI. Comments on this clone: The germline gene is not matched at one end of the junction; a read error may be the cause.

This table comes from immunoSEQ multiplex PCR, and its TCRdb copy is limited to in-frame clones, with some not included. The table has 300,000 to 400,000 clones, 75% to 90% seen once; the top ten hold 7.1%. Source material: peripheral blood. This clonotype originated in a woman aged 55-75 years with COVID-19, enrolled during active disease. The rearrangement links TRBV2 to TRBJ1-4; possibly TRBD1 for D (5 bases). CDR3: CASTEGPGRHEKLFF. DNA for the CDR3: TGTGCCAGCACTGAAGGCCCAGGGAGGCATGAAAAACTGTTTTTT.